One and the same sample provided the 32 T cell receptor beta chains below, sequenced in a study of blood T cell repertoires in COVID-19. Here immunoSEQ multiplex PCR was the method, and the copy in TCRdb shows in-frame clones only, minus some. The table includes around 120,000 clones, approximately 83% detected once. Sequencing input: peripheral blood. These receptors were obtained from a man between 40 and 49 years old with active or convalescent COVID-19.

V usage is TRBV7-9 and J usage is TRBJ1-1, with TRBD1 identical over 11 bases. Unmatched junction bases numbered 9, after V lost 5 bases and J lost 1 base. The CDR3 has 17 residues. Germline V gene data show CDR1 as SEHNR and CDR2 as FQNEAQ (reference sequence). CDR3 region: CASSPRGGTGGNTEAFF. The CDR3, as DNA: TGTGCCAGCAGCCCCCGAGGGGGGACAGGGGGGAACACTGAAGCTTTCTTT.

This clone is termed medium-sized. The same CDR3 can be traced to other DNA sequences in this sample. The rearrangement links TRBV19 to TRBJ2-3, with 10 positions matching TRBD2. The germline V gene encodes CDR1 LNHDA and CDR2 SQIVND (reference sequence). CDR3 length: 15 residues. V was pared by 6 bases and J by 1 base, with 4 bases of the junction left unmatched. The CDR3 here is CASSPGLAGTDTQYF. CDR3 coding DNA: TGTGCCAGTAGCCCAGGACTAGCGGGCACAGATACGCAGTATTTT. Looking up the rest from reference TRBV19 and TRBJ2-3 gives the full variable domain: DGGITQSPKYLFRKEGQNVTLSCEQNLNHDAMYWYRQDPGQGLRLIYYSQIVNDFQKGDIAEGYSVSREKKESFPLTVTSAQKNPTAFYLCASSPGLAGTDTQYFGPGTRLTVL.

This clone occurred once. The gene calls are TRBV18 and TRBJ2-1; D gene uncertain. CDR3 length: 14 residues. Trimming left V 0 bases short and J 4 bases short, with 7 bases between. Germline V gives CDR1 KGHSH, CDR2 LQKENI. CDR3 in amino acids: CASSPPLQYNEQFF. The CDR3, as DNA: TGTGCCAGCTCACCACCGCTGCAGTACAATGAGCAGTTCTTC.

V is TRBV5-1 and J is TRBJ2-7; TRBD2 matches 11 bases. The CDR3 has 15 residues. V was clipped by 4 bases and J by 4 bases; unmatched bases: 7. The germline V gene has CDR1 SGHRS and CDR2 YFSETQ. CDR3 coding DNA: TGCGCCAGCAGCCATACTAGCGGGGGCCCGTACGAGCAGTACTTC. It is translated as CASSHTSGGPYEQYF.

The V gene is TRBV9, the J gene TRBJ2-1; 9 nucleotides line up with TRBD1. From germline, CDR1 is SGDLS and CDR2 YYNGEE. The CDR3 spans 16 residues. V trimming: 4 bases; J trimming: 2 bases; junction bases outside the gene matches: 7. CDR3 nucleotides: TGTGCCAGCAGCTCCTCGGGACAGGGCACCTACAATGAGCAGTTCTTC. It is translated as CASSSSGQGTYNEQFF.

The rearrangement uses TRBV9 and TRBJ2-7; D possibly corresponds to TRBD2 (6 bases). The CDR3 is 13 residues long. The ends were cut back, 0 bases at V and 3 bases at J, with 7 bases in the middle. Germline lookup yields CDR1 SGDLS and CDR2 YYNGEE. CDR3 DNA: TGTGCCAGCAGCGTAGGCGGGGACTACGAGCAGTACTTC. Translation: CASSVGGDYEQYF. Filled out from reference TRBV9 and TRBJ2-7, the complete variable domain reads DSGVTQTPKHLITATGQRVTLRCSPRSGDLSVYWYQQSLDQGLQFLIQYYNGEERAKGNILERFSAQQFPDLHSELNLSSLELGDSALYFCASSVGGDYEQYFGPGTRLTVT.

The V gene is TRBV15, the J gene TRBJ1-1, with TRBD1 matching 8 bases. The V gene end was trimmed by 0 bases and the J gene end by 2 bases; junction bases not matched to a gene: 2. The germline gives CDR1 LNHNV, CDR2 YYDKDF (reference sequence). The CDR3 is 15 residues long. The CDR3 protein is CATSREDRANTEAFF. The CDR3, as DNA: TGTGCCACCAGCAGAGAGGACAGGGCTAACACTGAAGCTTTCTTT.

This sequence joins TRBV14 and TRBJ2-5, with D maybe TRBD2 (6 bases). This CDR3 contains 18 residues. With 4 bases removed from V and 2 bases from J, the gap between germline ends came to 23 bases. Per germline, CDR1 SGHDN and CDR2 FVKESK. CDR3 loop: CASSRQTLLAGTQETQYF. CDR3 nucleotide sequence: TGTGCCAGCAGCCGCCAGACACTCCTGGCGGGGACGCAAGAGACCCAGTACTTC.

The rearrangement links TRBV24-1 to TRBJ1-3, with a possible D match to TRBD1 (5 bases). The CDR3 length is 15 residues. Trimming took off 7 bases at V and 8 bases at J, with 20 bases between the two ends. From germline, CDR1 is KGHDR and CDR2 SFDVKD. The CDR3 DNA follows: TGTGCCACCAGCGCTACAGAGCGCCGGGGGGACACCATATATTTT. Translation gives CATSATERRGDTIYF.

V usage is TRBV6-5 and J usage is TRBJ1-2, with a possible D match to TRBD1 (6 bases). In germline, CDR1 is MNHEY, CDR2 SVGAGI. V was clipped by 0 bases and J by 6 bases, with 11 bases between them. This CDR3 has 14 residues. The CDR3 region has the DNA TGTGCCAGCAGTTACTCAGGGGGGGCAGATGGCTACACCTTC. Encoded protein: CASSYSGGADGYTF.

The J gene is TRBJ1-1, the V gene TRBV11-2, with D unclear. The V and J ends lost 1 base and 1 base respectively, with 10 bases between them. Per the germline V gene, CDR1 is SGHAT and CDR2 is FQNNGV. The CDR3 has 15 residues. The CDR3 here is CASSLGGAPNTEAFF. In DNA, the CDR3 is TGTGCCAGCAGCTTAGGTGGAGCCCCGAACACTGAAGCTTTCTTT.

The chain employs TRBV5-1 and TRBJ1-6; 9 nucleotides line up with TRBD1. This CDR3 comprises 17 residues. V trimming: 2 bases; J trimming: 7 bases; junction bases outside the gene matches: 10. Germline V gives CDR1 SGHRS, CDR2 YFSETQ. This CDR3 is CASSLAPGQGGNSPLHF. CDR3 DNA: TGCGCCAGCAGCTTAGCCCCGGGACAGGGTGGGAATTCACCCCTCCACTTT. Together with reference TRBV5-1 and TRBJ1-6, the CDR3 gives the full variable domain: KAGVTQTPRYLIKTRGQQVTLSCSPISGHRSVSWYQQTPGQGLQFLFEYFSETQRNKGNFPGRFSGRQFSNSRSEMNVSTLELGDSALYLCASSLAPGQGGNSPLHFGNGTRLTVT.

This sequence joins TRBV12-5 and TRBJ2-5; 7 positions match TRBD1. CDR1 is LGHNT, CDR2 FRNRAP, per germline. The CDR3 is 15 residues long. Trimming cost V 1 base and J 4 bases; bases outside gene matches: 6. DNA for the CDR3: TGTGCTAGTGGTTTGGCAGGGGGAGTCGGAGAGACCCAGTACTTC. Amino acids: CASGLAGGVGETQYF. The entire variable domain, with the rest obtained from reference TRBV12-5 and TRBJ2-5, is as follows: DARVTQTPRHKVTEMGQEVTMRCQPILGHNTVFWYRQTMMQGLELLAYFRNRAPLDDSGMPKDRFSAEMPDATLATLKIQPSEPRDSAVYFCASGLAGGVGETQYFGPGTRLLVL.

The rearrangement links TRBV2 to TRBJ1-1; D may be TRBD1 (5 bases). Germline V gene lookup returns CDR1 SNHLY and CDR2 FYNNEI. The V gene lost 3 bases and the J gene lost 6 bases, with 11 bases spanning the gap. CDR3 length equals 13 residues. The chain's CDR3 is CASSDRGDSEAFF. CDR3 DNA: TGTGCCAGCAGTGACAGAGGGGACTCTGAAGCTTTCTTT.

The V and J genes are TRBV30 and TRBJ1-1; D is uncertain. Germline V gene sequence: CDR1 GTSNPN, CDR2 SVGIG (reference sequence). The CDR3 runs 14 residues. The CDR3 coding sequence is TGTGCTCGCACCGCCGGGTTAATGAACACTGAAGCTTTCTTT. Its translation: CARTAGLMNTEAFF.

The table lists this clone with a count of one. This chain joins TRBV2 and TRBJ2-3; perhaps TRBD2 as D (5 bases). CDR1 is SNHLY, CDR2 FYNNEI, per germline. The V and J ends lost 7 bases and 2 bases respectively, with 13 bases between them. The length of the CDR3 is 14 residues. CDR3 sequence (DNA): TGTGCCAGCATGGACTTGCGATCCACAGATACGCAGTATTTT. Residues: CASMDLRSTDTQYF.

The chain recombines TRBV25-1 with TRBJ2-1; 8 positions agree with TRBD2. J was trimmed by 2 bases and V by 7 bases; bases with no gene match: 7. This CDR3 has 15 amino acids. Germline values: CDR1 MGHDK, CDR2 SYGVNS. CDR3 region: CASTRAGATYNEQFF. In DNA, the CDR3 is TGTGCCAGCACCCGAGCGGGGGCCACCTACAATGAGCAGTTCTTC.

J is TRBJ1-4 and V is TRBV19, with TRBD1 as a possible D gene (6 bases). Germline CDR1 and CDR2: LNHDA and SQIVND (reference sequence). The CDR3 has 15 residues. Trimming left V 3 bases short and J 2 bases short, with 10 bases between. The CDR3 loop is CASSIRGTTNEKLFF. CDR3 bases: TGTGCCAGTAGTATCAGGGGTACCACTAATGAAAAACTGTTTTTT.

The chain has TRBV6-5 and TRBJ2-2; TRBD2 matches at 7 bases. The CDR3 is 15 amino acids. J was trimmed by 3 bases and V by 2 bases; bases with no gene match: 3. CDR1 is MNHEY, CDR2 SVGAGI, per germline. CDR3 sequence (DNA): TGTGCCAGCAGTTACAGGGGAGGGTACACCGGGGAGCTGTTTTTT. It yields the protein CASSYRGGYTGELFF.

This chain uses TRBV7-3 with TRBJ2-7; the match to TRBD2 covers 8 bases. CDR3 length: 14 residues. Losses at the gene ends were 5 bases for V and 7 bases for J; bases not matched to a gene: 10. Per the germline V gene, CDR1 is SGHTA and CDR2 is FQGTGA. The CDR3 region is CASSPEPGGQEQYF. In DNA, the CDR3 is TGTGCCAGCAGCCCCGAGCCGGGGGGGCAGGAGCAGTACTTC.

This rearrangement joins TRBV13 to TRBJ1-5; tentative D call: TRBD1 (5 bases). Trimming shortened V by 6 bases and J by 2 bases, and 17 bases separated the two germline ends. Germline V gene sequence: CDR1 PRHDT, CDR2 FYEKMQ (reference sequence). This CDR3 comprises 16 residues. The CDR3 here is CASSLTKGLGNQPQHF. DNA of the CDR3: TGTGCCAGCAGTCTTACGAAGGGGTTGGGCAATCAGCCCCAGCATTTT.

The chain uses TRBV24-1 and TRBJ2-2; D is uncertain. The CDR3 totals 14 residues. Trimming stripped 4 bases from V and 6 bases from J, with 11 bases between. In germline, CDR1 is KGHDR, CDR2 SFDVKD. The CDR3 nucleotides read TGTGCCACCAGTGACCCTAGTGTTTCCGGGGAGCTGTTTTTT. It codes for CATSDPSVSGELFF.

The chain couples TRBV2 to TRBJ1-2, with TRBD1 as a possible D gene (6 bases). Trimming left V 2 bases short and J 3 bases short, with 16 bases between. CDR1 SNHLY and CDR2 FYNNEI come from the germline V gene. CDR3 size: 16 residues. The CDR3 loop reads CASSESGGPSDYGYTF. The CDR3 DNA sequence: TGTGCCAGCAGTGAATCGGGGGGGCCCTCAGACTATGGCTACACCTTC.

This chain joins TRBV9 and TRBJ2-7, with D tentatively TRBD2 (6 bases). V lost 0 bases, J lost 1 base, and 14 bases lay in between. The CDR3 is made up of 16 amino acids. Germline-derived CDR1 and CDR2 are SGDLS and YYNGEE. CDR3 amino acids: CASSVVGGDPSYEQYF. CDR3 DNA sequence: TGTGCCAGCAGCGTAGTAGGCGGGGACCCATCCTACGAGCAGTACTTC.

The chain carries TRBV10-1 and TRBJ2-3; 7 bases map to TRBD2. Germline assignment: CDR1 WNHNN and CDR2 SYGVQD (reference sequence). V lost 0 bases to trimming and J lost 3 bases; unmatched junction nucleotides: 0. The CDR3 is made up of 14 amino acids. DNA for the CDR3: TGCGCCAGCAGTGAGTCGGGAGGGACAGATACGCAGTATTTT. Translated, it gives CASSESGGTDTQYF.

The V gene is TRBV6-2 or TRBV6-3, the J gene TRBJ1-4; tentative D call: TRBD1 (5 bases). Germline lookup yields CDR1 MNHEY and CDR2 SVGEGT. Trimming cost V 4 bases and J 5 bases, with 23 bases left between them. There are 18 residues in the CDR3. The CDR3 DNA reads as TGTGCCAGCAGTTTTATTGGGTGGGCAGGGAAGGAGAATGAAAAACTGTTTTTT. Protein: CASSFIGWAGKENEKLFF.

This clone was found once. As DNA, the CDR3 is TGTGCCAGTAGTATTGAATTGACTAGAAACAATGAGCAGTTCTTC. Encoded protein: CASSIELTRNNEQFF. This chain joins TRBV19 and TRBJ2-1; tentative D call: TRBD2 (6 bases). This CDR3 has 15 amino acids. Germline loops: CDR1 LNHDA, CDR2 SQIVND (reference sequence). V lost 3 bases to trimming and J lost 5 bases, with 14 bases between them.

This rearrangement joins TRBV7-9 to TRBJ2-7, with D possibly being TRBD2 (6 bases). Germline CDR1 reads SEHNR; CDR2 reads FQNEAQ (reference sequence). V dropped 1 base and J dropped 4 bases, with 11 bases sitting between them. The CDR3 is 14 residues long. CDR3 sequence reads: CASSLVLGRYEQYF. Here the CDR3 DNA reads TGTGCCAGCAGCTTAGTTCTAGGGAGGTACGAGCAGTACTTC.

The DNA for the CDR3 is TGTGCCAGCTTATCCCAGGGGGCAGACGGAGATACGCAGTATTTT. Translated, it gives CASLSQGADGDTQYF. V is TRBV28 and J is TRBJ2-3; TRBD1 agrees at 8 bases. Germline V gene lookup returns CDR1 MDHEN and CDR2 SYDVKM. This CDR3 comprises 15 residues. V was clipped by 8 bases and J by 5 bases; unmatched bases: 12.

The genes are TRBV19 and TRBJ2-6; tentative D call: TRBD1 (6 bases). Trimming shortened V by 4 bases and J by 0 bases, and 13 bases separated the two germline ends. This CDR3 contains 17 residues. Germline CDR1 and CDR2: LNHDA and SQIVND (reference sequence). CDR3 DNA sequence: TGTGCCAGTAGTACGGACAGACTTAACTCTGGGGCCAACGTCCTGACTTTC. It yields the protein CASSTDRLNSGANVLTF.

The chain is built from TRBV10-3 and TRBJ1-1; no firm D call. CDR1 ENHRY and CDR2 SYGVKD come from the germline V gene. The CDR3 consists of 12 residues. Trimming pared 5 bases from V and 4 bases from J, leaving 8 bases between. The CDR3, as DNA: TGTGCCATCAGTCGTCCGGGCACTGAAGCTTTCTTT. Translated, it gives CAISRPGTEAFF.

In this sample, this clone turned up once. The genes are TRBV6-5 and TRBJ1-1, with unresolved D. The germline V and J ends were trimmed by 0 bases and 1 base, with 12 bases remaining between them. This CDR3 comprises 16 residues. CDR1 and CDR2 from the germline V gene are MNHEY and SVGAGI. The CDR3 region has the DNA TGTGCCAGCAGTTACTCGAAAATAGGAGGGAACACTGAAGCTTTCTTT. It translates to CASSYSKIGGNTEAFF.